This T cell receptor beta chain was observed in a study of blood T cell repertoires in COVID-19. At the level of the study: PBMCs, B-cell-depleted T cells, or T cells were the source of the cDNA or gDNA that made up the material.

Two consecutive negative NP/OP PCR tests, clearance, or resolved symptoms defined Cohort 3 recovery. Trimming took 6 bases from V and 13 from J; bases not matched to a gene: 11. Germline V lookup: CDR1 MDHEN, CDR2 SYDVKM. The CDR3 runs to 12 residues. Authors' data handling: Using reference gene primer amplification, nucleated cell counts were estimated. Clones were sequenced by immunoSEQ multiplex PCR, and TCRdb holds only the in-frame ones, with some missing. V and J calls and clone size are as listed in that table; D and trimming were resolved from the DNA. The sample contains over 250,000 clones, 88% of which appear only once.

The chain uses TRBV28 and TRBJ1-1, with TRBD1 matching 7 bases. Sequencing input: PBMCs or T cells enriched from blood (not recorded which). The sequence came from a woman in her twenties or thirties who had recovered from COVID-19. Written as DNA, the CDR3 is TGTGCCAGCAGCCCGACAGGGAATAAAGGTTTCTTT. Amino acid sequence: CASSPTGNKGFF.